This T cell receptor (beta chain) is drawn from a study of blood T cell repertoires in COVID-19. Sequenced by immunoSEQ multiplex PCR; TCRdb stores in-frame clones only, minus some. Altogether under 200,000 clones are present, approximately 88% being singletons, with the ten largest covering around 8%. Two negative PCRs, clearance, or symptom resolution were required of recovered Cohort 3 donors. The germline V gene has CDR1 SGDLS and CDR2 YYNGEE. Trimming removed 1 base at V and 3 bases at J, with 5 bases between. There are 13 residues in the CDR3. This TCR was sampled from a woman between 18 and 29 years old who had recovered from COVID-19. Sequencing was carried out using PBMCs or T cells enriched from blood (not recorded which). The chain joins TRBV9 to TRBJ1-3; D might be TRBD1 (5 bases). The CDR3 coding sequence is TGTGCCAGCAGCGTACAGGGTGGAAACACCATATATTTT. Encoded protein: CASSVQGGNTIYF.